This T cell receptor (beta chain) was sequenced during a study of blood T cell repertoires in COVID-19. Study overall: Italy, Spain and the United States were the sources of the convalescent and acute COVID-19 samples. The cDNA or gDNA used as material had been derived from T cells, B-cell-depleted T cells, or PBMCs.

CDR1 is ENHRY and CDR2 is SYGVKD in the germline V gene. CDR3 length: 15 amino acids. V lost 6 bases, J lost 7 bases, and 10 bases stayed unmatched. Authors' analysis steps: Estimation of nucleated cell counts was performed using reference gene primer amplification. The assay was immunoSEQ multiplex PCR, and TCRdb's table has in-frame clones only and misses some. V and J calls and clone size are as listed in that table; D and trimming were resolved from the DNA. The table has under 150,000 clones, approximately 90% seen once. This rearrangement joins TRBV10-3 to TRBJ2-1; TRBD2 matches at 9 bases. This clonotype was obtained from a man aged 50-59 years with acute or convalescent COVID-19. Sequences were obtained from peripheral blood. The CDR3 DNA follows: TGTGCCATCAGCGGACTAGCGCTTGAGGAGAATGAGCAGTTCTTC. It yields the protein CAISGLALEENEQFF.